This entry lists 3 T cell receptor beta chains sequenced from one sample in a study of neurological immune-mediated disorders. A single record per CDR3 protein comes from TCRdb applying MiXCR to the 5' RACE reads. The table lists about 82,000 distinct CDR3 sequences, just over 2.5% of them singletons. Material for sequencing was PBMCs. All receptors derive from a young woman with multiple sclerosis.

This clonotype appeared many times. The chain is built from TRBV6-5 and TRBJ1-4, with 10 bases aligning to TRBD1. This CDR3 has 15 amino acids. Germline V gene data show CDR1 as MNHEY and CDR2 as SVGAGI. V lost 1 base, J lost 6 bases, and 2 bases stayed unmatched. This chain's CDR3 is CASSYLTGGDEKLFF. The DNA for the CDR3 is TGTGCCAGCAGTTACTTGACAGGGGGCGATGAAAAACTGTTTTTT.

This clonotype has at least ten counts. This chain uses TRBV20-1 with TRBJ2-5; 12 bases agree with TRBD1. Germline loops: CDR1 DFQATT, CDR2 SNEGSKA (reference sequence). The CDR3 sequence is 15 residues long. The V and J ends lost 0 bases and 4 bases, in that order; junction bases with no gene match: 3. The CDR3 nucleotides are TGCAGTGCTAGAGAGGGGACAGGGGGCCTAGAGACCCAGTACTTC. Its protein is CSAREGTGGLETQYF.

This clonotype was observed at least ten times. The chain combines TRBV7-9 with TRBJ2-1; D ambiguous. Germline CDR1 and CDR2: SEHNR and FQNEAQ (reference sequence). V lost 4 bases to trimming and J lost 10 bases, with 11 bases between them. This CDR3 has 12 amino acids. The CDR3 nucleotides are TGTGCCAGCAGCTCCTATTGGGAAGAGCAGTTCTTC. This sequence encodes CASSSYWEEQFF.